This passage covers 14 T cell receptor beta chains from one sample sequenced in a study of T cells in Graves' hyperthyroidism and ophthalmopathy. Regions amplified from RNA transcripts were the TCR beta CDR3 regions. TCR CDR3 underwent first-round RT-PCR with the HTBI primer set. TCRdb used MiXCR to reprocess the multiplex PCR reads, holding one entry per CDR3 protein. The repertoire has some 770,000 distinct CDR3 sequences, approximately 16% of them found once; the top ten carry roughly 8%. The sequenced material came from blood. All receptors come from a young man with Graves' hyperthyroidism.

Worth noting for this clonotype: This sequence may be a read error, since a much larger clone differs from it by one base. This sequence joins TRBV30 and TRBJ2-7, with D hard to call. The CDR3 covers 11 residues. Trimming cost V 0 bases and J 5 bases, with 5 bases left between them. Germline values: CDR1 GTSNPN, CDR2 SVGIG (reference sequence). The CDR3 DNA reads TGTGCCTGGAGTGTAGCCCACGAGCAGTACTTC. Translated: CAWSVAHEQYF.

This clonotype was seen a few times. The chain uses TRBV6-6 and TRBJ2-3; D gene ambiguous. V was trimmed by 0 bases and J by 7 bases, leaving 8 bases between them. Looked up from germline, CDR1 is MNHNY and CDR2 is SVGAGI (reference sequence). The CDR3 runs 13 residues. The chain's CDR3 is CASSYSLGNTQYF. In DNA, the CDR3 is TGTGCCAGCAGTTACTCGTTAGGAAATACGCAGTATTTT.

Ten or more counts support this clonotype. This chain uses TRBV12-3 or TRBV12-4 with TRBJ1-1; no definite D call. With 5 bases removed from V and 8 bases from J, the gap between germline ends came to 12 bases. CDR3 length equals 12 residues. CDR3 coding DNA: TGTGCCAGCAGTATGTTGCCTGGAGAAGCTTTCTTT. Translation gives CASSMLPGEAFF.

The chain is built from TRBV20-1 and TRBJ2-3, with no clear D. CDR3 length: 13 residues. V shed 4 bases and J shed 6 bases, with 14 bases lying between them. Germline assignment: CDR1 DFQATT and CDR2 SNEGSKA (reference sequence). The CDR3, as DNA: TGCAGTGCTAACCCACCCGATCCGGATACGCAGTATTTT. This sequence encodes CSANPPDPDTQYF.

This clonotype was counted ten times or more. The rearrangement joins TRBV7-3 to TRBJ2-1; D remains unclear. The V gene lost 4 bases and the J gene lost 4 bases, with 11 bases spanning the gap. The CDR3 has 14 residues. Per germline, CDR1 SGHTA and CDR2 FQGTGA. CDR3 coding DNA: TGTGCCAGCAGCTGGGATGGACGGTACAATGAGCAGTTCTTC. Translating gives CASSWDGRYNEQFF. Complete variable domain (other parts from reference TRBV7-3 and TRBJ2-1): GAGVSQTPSNKVTEKGKYVELRCDPISGHTALYWYRQSLGQGPEFLIYFQGTGAADDSGLPNDRFFAVRPEGSVSTLKIQRTERGDSAVYLCASSWDGRYNEQFFGPGTRLTVL.

At least ten counts were recorded for this clonotype. This chain connects TRBV20-1 to TRBJ2-7; 7 bases align to TRBD1. J gave up 3 bases and V 3 bases, and 2 bases lay outside the gene matches. This CDR3 region has 12 residues. The germline V gene encodes CDR1 DFQATT and CDR2 SNEGSKA (reference sequence). The CDR3 nucleotides are TGCAGTGCTAGGACAGGGATCTACGAGCAGTACTTC. Its protein product is CSARTGIYEQYF.

In this sample, this clonotype turned up a few times. J is TRBJ2-1 and V is TRBV6-5; TRBD2 might be the D (7 bases). Germline V gene data show CDR1 as MNHEY and CDR2 as SVGAGI. This CDR3 has 14 residues. V dropped 0 bases and J dropped 7 bases, with 10 bases sitting between them. The CDR3 DNA sequence: TGTGCCAGCAGTTACTCGAAGGGGGGGAATGAGCAGTTCTTC. Translated: CASSYSKGGNEQFF.

The sample holds a few counts of this clonotype. This chain uses TRBV6-5 with TRBJ2-2; possibly TRBD2 for D (7 bases). From germline, CDR1 is MNHEY and CDR2 SVGAGI. The CDR3 has 17 amino acids. V lost 2 bases and J lost 3, with 16 bases in between. The CDR3 here is CASSYPVWGGYTGELFF. CDR3 coding DNA: TGTGCCAGCAGTTACCCTGTGTGGGGGGGCTACACCGGGGAGCTGTTTTTT.

This clonotype has more than one count but fewer than ten. The chain carries TRBV6-1 and TRBJ1-5; 9 bases align to TRBD1. This CDR3 is built from 14 residues. The trim removed 8 bases at V and 5 bases at J, leaving 7 bases unmatched. Germline CDR1 and CDR2: MNHNS and SASEGT. CDR3 protein: CASQDRGPYQPQHF. As DNA, the CDR3 is TGTGCCAGCCAGGACAGGGGCCCCTATCAGCCCCAGCATTTT.

About this clonotype: A read error may account for a junction end that differs from germline. V is TRBV19 and J is TRBJ2-1; 11 bases agree with TRBD2. This CDR3 is 15 amino acids long. Germline assignment: CDR1 LNHDA and CDR2 SQIVND (reference sequence). CDR3 sequence (DNA): TGTGCCAGTAGTAAAGGGACTAGCGGAGCCAATGGGCAGTTCTTC. Translated: CASSKGTSGANGQFF.

This clonotype occurred a few times. The J gene is TRBJ1-1, the V gene TRBV29-1; tentatively, D is TRBD1 (6 bases). This CDR3 comprises 13 residues. The V end was cut by 4 bases, the J end by 5 bases, with 14 bases between. Germline loops: CDR1 SQVTM, CDR2 ANQGSEA. The CDR3 region has the DNA TGCAGCGTTGTTCAGGGGAGAGGTACTGAAGCTTTCTTT. Protein: CSVVQGRGTEAFF.

This clonotype came up many times. V usage is TRBV28 and J usage is TRBJ2-4, with D unresolved. This CDR3 contains 14 residues. V lost 7 bases, J lost 0 bases, and 10 bases lay in between. Germline V gene lookup returns CDR1 MDHEN and CDR2 SYDVKM. The CDR3: CASKRPLAKNIQYF. CDR3 sequence (DNA): TGTGCCAGCAAGAGGCCACTAGCCAAAAACATTCAGTACTTC. The full variable domain, its missing parts supplied by reference TRBV28 and TRBJ2-4, is DVKVTQSSRYLVKRTGEKVFLECVQDMDHENMFWYRQDPGLGLRLIYFSYDVKMKEKGDIPEGYSVSREKKERFSLILESASTNQTSMYLCASKRPLAKNIQYFGAGTRLSVL.

In this sample, this clonotype turned up many times. V is TRBV28 and J is TRBJ1-2; 7 nucleotides align to TRBD1. The CDR3 is 14 residues long. The V gene end was trimmed by 4 bases and the J gene end by 4 bases; junction bases not matched to a gene: 6. Germline V gene lookup returns CDR1 MDHEN and CDR2 SYDVKM. The CDR3 nucleotides read TGTGCCAGCAGTTCATTTGACAGGGCCTATGGCTACACCTTC. This gives the protein CASSSFDRAYGYTF.

The genes are TRBV7-8 and TRBJ2-1, with D possibly TRBD1 on 6 matching bases. The V gene lost 6 bases and the J gene lost 2 bases, with 14 bases spanning the gap. Germline assignment: CDR1 SGHVS and CDR2 FQNEAQ. The CDR3 totals 15 residues. CDR3 in DNA: TGTGCCAGCAGGCCTACCAGGGGAGCCTACAATGAGCAGTTCTTC. It specifies CASRPTRGAYNEQFF. The full variable domain, in which reference TRBV7-8 and TRBJ2-1 provide the parts outside the CDR3, is GAGVSQSPRYKVAKRGQDVALRCDPISGHVSLFWYQQALGQGPEFLTYFQNEAQLDKSGLPSDRFFAERPEGSVSTLKIQRTQQEDSAVYLCASRPTRGAYNEQFFGPGTRLTVL.